This T cell receptor (beta chain) was identified during a study of shared clonotypes between healthy human individuals (dated by TCRdb to about 2020). About the full investigation: The cohort comprised a couple of women and three men aged 18 to 49 years. For each donor, CD4 naive and CD4 memory were each given three plates, CD8 naive was given two plates, and CD8 memory was given one plate. To estimate repertoire size and how much clonotype sharing occurs between individuals, the study deeply sequenced the blood TCR repertoires of roughly 5 healthy adults. Different laboratories and diverse techniques were used to prepare libraries and sequence TCR repertoires, to increase sequencing depth and limit assay-specific biases. Leukapheresis yielded between about 0.94 and 9.5 billion PBMCs per donor.

Taken from cysteine to phenylalanine, the CDR3 has 18 residues. The kept DNA is CDR3 alone, 54 bases in frame from the first base. V is pruned by 0 bases and J by 1 base, leaving 6 bases of the junction without a gene match. CDR1 and CDR2 were assigned from the germline V gene (reference sequence) as SGHNT and YYREEE. For this clone: Its target antigen remains unknown. No quality values exist for individual bases; no much larger clone is one base distant.

Using the deep immunoSEQ assay, TCR CDR3 regions were amplified from genomic DNA by multiplex PCR. Genomic DNA extracted from each cell subset was distributed evenly over all wells of several immunoSEQ 96-well plates, and each plate served as one replicate. For sorted subsets, approximately 190 ng of genomic DNA, equivalent to roughly 33,000 T cell genomes, went into each replicate PCR. The purified libraries were quantified using a Qubit 3.0 fluorometer, sized with a Bioanalyzer 2100, and then quantified again using the KAPA Library Quantification kit. Every immunoSEQ 96-well plate was sequenced on a separate single-read 150-cycle Illumina NextSeq 550 flow cell. As for how the authors treated the data: Because the immunoSEQ output included only junctional sequences and no quality scores, the filtering could not be the same as the filtering used for full-length reads. To assign V/J genes and CDR3, sequences were annotated using PyIR, a Python wrapper for IgBLAST v1.9, with IMGT germline references. Reads with weak V/J assignments (E-value above 1e-6), missing CDR3, stop codons, out-of-frame junctions, or ambiguous translated residues were removed. A V3J clonotype was defined by an identical inferred V gene, J gene, and CDR3 amino acid sequence. The percentage overlap between two repertoires was calculated by dividing the number of shared unique clonotypes by the size of the smaller repertoire. Richness of each repertoire was evaluated using RTK rarefaction, the Chao1 estimator, and Recon v2.1 estimates of unobserved clonotypes. OLGA was used to compute generation probabilities for all TCRbeta clonotypes that the gDNA method yielded from a handful of donors. The source is immuneACCESS, and TCRdb retained only in-frame sequences with V and J called. Part of the clones is not carried over; for the studies checked, unresolved V genes explain less than half of this, and the remainder is unexplained. From that table come the V and J calls and clone size; the DNA was used to work out D and trimming. The sample data list 1,400,000 or so clones, and roughly 98.5% of these were observed just once. About 0.4% of the sample goes to the ten largest clones.

Healthy HIV-negative adults with no recently reported acute infections or vaccinations were included as donors. All donors were Caucasian adults living in Nashville, Tennessee, USA. Magnetic negative selection was used to enrich CD4+ T cells, after which naive cells were positively selected on CD45RA and the negative fraction became the memory subset. Blood was collected by leukapheresis, and PBMCs were isolated by Ficoll-Histopaque density gradient centrifugation and then cryopreserved in liquid nitrogen vapor phase. Analytical flow cytometry was used to check the purity and quantity of every magnetically sorted T cell population. From each sorted fraction, genomic DNA was isolated and quantified by UV absorbance on a Nanodrop 2000c. Study-level results and caveats: Because the study included a small number of donors, the genetic and exposure-history diversity represented was limited. Clonotypes shared by all four sorted-subset donors showed higher generation probabilities than non-shared clonotypes. When a few donors were compared, the shared fraction of clonotypes was around 5% for naive CD4, 3% to 4% for naive CD8, 2.3% for memory CD4, and roughly 0.43% for memory CD8. Sampling was limited to blood, and TCR repertoires in tissue likely differ from TCR repertoires in blood. Pairwise subsampling indicated that sequencing depth was expected to affect the degree of clonotype sharing among donors. Rarefaction of sorted-subset datasets indicated incomplete sequencing despite the large sequencing depth. Naive subsets generally had larger estimated clonotype richness than memory subsets did.

This TCR was recovered from a man aged 30-40 years in good health. The chain couples TRBV5-4 to TRBJ2-6, and TRBD1 aligns with 8 junction nucleotides. Source material: naive CD4+ T cells sorted from blood. Explained via the paper, the cell subset or site label denotes: CD45RA+ positively selected. Here is the DNA: TGTGCCAGCAGCTTGGCCCAGGGGGCGAGGTCTGGGGCCAACGTCCTGACTTTC. Translated, this is CASSLAQGARSGANVLTF.